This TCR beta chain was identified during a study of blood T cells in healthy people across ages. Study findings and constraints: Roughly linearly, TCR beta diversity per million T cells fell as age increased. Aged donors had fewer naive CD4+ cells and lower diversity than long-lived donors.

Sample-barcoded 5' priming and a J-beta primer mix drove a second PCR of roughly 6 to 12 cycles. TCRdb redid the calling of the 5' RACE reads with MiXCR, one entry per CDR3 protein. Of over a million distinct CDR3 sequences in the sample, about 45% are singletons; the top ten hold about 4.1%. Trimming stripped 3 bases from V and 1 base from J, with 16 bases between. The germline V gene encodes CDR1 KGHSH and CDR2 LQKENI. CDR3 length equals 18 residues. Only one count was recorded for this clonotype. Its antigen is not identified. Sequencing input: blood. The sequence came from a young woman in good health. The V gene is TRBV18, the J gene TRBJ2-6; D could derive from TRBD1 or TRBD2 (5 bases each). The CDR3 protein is CASSPRDGRSSGANVLTF. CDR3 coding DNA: TGTGCCAGCTCACCCAGGGACGGTCGTTCTTCTGGGGCCAACGTCCTGACTTTC.